A selection of T cell receptor beta chains follows, all from one sample in a study of Graves' ophthalmopathy and Graves' hyperthyroidism. TCRdb recomputed calls from the multiplex PCR reads with MiXCR, one row per CDR3 protein. This repertoire shows 350,000 to 450,000 distinct CDR3 sequences, 20% to 25% found once; its top ten account for 3%. The sequenced material came from peripheral blood. These receptors all come from a woman in her late teens or twenties with stable Graves' hyperthyroidism. CDR3s include the opening cysteine and the closing phenylalanine or tryptophan. A D gene is named only where the DNA matches it firmly. Not all rows give a size; the values are once, few, many and, for expanded clones, a class.

d_call: TRBD1
clone_size: many
j_call: TRBJ2-7
v_call: TRBV5-6
cdr3_nt: TGTGCCAGCAGCTTGTCCCCAGGGGGCGACTCCTACGAGCAGTACTTC
cdr3_aa: CASSLSPGGDSYEQYF

d_call: .
clone_size: many
j_call: TRBJ2-4
v_call: TRBV2
cdr3_nt: TGTGCCAGCAGTGATAGCAGACTAGCCAAAAACATTCAGTACTTC
cdr3_aa: CASSDSRLAKNIQYF

d_call: .
clone_size: many
j_call: TRBJ2-7
v_call: TRBV6-5
cdr3_nt: TGTGCCAGCAGTTACTTATCCGGGGGTCCCTACGAGCAGTACTTC
cdr3_aa: CASSYLSGGPYEQYF

d_call: TRBD1
clone_size: many
j_call: TRBJ1-1
v_call: TRBV2
cdr3_nt: TGTGCCAGCAGGTCTAACAGGGGCGGAACTGAAGCTTTCTTT
cdr3_aa: CASRSNRGGTEAFF

d_call: .
clone_size: many
j_call: TRBJ1-2
v_call: TRBV29-1
cdr3_nt: TGCAGCGTTGAAGACAGGGTTCGGACCTATGGCTACACCTTC
cdr3_aa: CSVEDRVRTYGYTF

d_call: TRBD1
clone_size: few
j_call: TRBJ1-1
v_call: TRBV20-1
cdr3_nt: TGCAGTGCTCCGAAGACAGGGGGTGAAACTGAAGCTTTCTTT
cdr3_aa: CSAPKTGGETEAFF

d_call: .
clone_size: many
j_call: TRBJ1-2
v_call: TRBV28
cdr3_nt: TGTGCCAGCAGTTTCCCGGGAGGGGGCTATGGCTACACCTTC
cdr3_aa: CASSFPGGGYGYTF

d_call: .
clone_size: many
j_call: TRBJ2-5
v_call: TRBV20-1
cdr3_nt: TGCAGTGCATTCCCTTCACGTCCAGCTAAGGAGACCCAGTACTTC
cdr3_aa: CSAFPSRPAKETQYF

d_call: .
clone_size: many
j_call: TRBJ1-1
v_call: TRBV5-1
cdr3_nt: TGCGCCAGCAGCTTGTTCGATATGAACACTGAAGCTTTCTTT
cdr3_aa: CASSLFDMNTEAFF

d_call: .
clone_size: many
j_call: TRBJ1-5
v_call: TRBV15
cdr3_nt: TGTGCCACCAGTGCCGGGTCCTACAGCAATCAGCCCCAGCATTTT
cdr3_aa: CATSAGSYSNQPQHF

d_call: .
clone_size: .
j_call: TRBJ2-7
v_call: TRBV3-1
cdr3_nt: TGTGCCAGCAGCCAGGGTCCAGGACTAAACTACGAGCAGTACTTC
cdr3_aa: CASSQGPGLNYEQYF

d_call: .
clone_size: many
j_call: TRBJ1-1
v_call: TRBV6-5
cdr3_nt: TGTGCCAGCAGTCAGGGGCCGAACACTGAAGCTTTCTTT
cdr3_aa: CASSQGPNTEAFF

d_call: TRBD2
clone_size: .
j_call: TRBJ2-5
v_call: TRBV19
cdr3_nt: TGTGCCAGTAGGGTGACGGGGGGACAGACCCAGTACTTC
cdr3_aa: CASRVTGGQTQYF

d_call: TRBD1
clone_size: .
j_call: TRBJ1-2
v_call: TRBV6-2/TRBV6-3
cdr3_nt: TGTGCCAGCAGCCCTCCGGGACAGCTCTATGGCTACACCTTC
cdr3_aa: CASSPPGQLYGYTF

d_call: .
clone_size: .
j_call: TRBJ2-7
v_call: TRBV12-3/TRBV12-4
cdr3_nt: TGTGCCAGCAGTTTCCGGGACACGCCACACGAGCAGTACTTC
cdr3_aa: CASSFRDTPHEQYF

d_call: .
clone_size: many
j_call: TRBJ1-2
v_call: TRBV6-5
cdr3_nt: TGTGCCAGCACCTCCGGGGGGGTTCGGGACTATGGCTACACCTTC
cdr3_aa: CASTSGGVRDYGYTF

d_call: TRBD1
clone_size: many
j_call: TRBJ1-1
v_call: TRBV5-1
cdr3_nt: TGCGCCAGCAGCAATGGGGACAGGACTGAAGCTTTCTTT
cdr3_aa: CASSNGDRTEAFF

d_call: TRBD1
clone_size: many
j_call: TRBJ1-5
v_call: TRBV12-3/TRBV12-4
cdr3_nt: TGTGCCAGCAGTTCCGGGACAGTCTTCAATCAGCCCCAGCATTTT
cdr3_aa: CASSSGTVFNQPQHF

d_call: TRBD2
clone_size: many
j_call: TRBJ2-7
v_call: TRBV20-1
cdr3_nt: TGCAGTGCCCTGACTAGCAGGATCTACGAGCAGTACTTC
cdr3_aa: CSALTSRIYEQYF

d_call: TRBD2
clone_size: .
j_call: TRBJ2-1
v_call: TRBV18
cdr3_nt: TGTGCCAGCTCACCACTGTCTAGCGGGAGTTGCCGCAATGAGCAGTTCTTC
cdr3_aa: CASSPLSSGSCRNEQFF

d_call: TRBD2
clone_size: many
j_call: TRBJ2-7
v_call: TRBV27
cdr3_nt: TGTGCCAGCAGTTTTGCTAGCGGGACCTACGAGCAGTACTTC
cdr3_aa: CASSFASGTYEQYF

d_call: .
clone_size: many
j_call: TRBJ2-2
v_call: TRBV7-2
cdr3_nt: TGTGCCAGCAGAGGGTTCGGGGTCGGGGGGGAGCTGTTTTTT
cdr3_aa: CASRGFGVGGELFF

d_call: TRBD1
clone_size: many
j_call: TRBJ2-5
v_call: TRBV7-2
cdr3_nt: TGTGCCAGCAGCTTAGCCAAAGGGACAGGGCTTTTAAGGACCCAGTACTTC
cdr3_aa: CASSLAKGTGLLRTQYF

d_call: .
clone_size: .
j_call: TRBJ1-2
v_call: TRBV14
cdr3_nt: TGTGCCAGCAGCCAAGAGGGGACGGCGTTCGGCGGCTACACCTTC
cdr3_aa: CASSQEGTAFGGYTF

d_call: TRBD2
clone_size: many
j_call: TRBJ2-5
v_call: TRBV29-1
cdr3_nt: TGCAGCGTCGGGACTAGCGGGACTACGACCCAGTACTTC
cdr3_aa: CSVGTSGTTTQYF

d_call: TRBD2
clone_size: .
j_call: TRBJ2-5
v_call: TRBV11-3
cdr3_nt: TGTGCCAGCAGCCTCGGGAGGCAGCAAGAGACCCAGTACTTC
cdr3_aa: CASSLGRQQETQYF

d_call: .
clone_size: .
j_call: TRBJ1-1
v_call: TRBV18
cdr3_nt: TGTGCCAGCTCAAATGGGGGGGGAACTGAAGCTTTCTTT
cdr3_aa: CASSNGGGTEAFF

d_call: .
clone_size: .
j_call: TRBJ1-1
v_call: TRBV5-1
cdr3_nt: TGCGCCAGCACCTTACAGGGCAACACTGAAGCTTTCTTT
cdr3_aa: CASTLQGNTEAFF

d_call: .
clone_size: many
j_call: TRBJ2-7
v_call: TRBV2
cdr3_nt: TGTGCCAGCATTGGCGACGGCTCCTACGAGCAGTACTTC
cdr3_aa: CASIGDGSYEQYF

d_call: .
clone_size: .
j_call: TRBJ1-5
v_call: TRBV13
cdr3_nt: TGTGCCAGCAGCCAAGGATGGAGCAATCAGCCCCAGCATTTT
cdr3_aa: CASSQGWSNQPQHF

d_call: .
clone_size: many
j_call: TRBJ1-1
v_call: TRBV28
cdr3_nt: TGTGCCAGCAGCCAGGGGTACACTGAAGCTTTCTTT
cdr3_aa: CASSQGYTEAFF

d_call: TRBD2
clone_size: many
j_call: TRBJ2-5
v_call: TRBV6-5
cdr3_nt: TGTGCCAGCAGCCCCGTAGGCGGGAGGTTAGAGACCCAGTACTTC
cdr3_aa: CASSPVGGRLETQYF

d_call: .
clone_size: many
j_call: TRBJ1-1
v_call: TRBV6-5
cdr3_nt: TGTGCCAGCAGGGTCGAGGGGGGGGGGAGCACTGAAGCTTTCTTT
cdr3_aa: CASRVEGGGSTEAFF

d_call: .
clone_size: many
j_call: TRBJ1-5
v_call: TRBV18
cdr3_nt: TGTGCCAGCTCACCATTAGCAGGTGACGATCAGCCCCAGCATTTT
cdr3_aa: CASSPLAGDDQPQHF

d_call: .
clone_size: .
j_call: TRBJ2-7
v_call: TRBV19
cdr3_nt: TGTGCCAGTAGTCGGGTATACTCCTACGAGCAGTACTTC
cdr3_aa: CASSRVYSYEQYF

d_call: TRBD1
clone_size: many
j_call: TRBJ1-2
v_call: TRBV20-1
cdr3_nt: TGCAGTGCTAGAGACGCAGGGGGACAGGGAGGCTATGGCTACACCTTC
cdr3_aa: CSARDAGGQGGYGYTF

d_call: .
clone_size: many
j_call: TRBJ1-2
v_call: TRBV5-4
cdr3_nt: TGTGCCAGCAGCAGCTCACAGGGTTCCTATGGCTACACCTTC
cdr3_aa: CASSSSQGSYGYTF

d_call: .
clone_size: .
j_call: TRBJ1-2
v_call: TRBV28
cdr3_nt: TGTGCCAGCAGTTTATCCCTCACGAGGGATGGCTACTCCTTC
cdr3_aa: CASSLSLTRDGYSF

d_call: .
clone_size: many
j_call: TRBJ2-7
v_call: TRBV4-2
cdr3_nt: TGTGCCAGCAGCCAGACCGACAGGTCCTACGAGCAGTACTTC
cdr3_aa: CASSQTDRSYEQYF

d_call: .
clone_size: many
j_call: TRBJ2-2
v_call: TRBV24-1
cdr3_nt: TGTGCCACCAGTGATTTGGACAGGAACACCGGGGAGCTGTTTTTT
cdr3_aa: CATSDLDRNTGELFF

d_call: TRBD1
clone_size: many
j_call: TRBJ2-6
v_call: TRBV30
cdr3_nt: TGTGCCTGGAGTACAGGGGGATGGAGCTCTGGGGCCAACGTCCTGACTTTC
cdr3_aa: CAWSTGGWSSGANVLTF

d_call: .
clone_size: many
j_call: TRBJ2-5
v_call: TRBV29-1
cdr3_nt: TGCAGCGTTGATGGCAGGGACGAGACCCAGTACTTC
cdr3_aa: CSVDGRDETQYF

d_call: TRBD2
clone_size: many
j_call: TRBJ2-7
v_call: TRBV29-1
cdr3_nt: TGCAGCGTTGAAAGCGGGGGACTAGCGGGACGGGAGCAGTACTTC
cdr3_aa: CSVESGGLAGREQYF

d_call: TRBD1
clone_size: many
j_call: TRBJ2-7
v_call: TRBV7-7
cdr3_nt: TGTGCTAGCAGCTGGACGACAGGGGACGAGCAGTACTTC
cdr3_aa: CASSWTTGDEQYF

d_call: .
clone_size: many
j_call: TRBJ1-5
v_call: TRBV28
cdr3_nt: TGTGCCAGCAGTTTGAGCTATGCCGAGAATCAGCCCCAGCATTTT
cdr3_aa: CASSLSYAENQPQHF

d_call: TRBD1
clone_size: .
j_call: TRBJ2-7
v_call: TRBV7-2
cdr3_nt: TGTGCCAGCAGCTTATTTGGGACAGGGGTCAACGAGCAGTACTTC
cdr3_aa: CASSLFGTGVNEQYF

d_call: TRBD2
clone_size: many
j_call: TRBJ2-2
v_call: TRBV9
cdr3_nt: TGTGCCAGCAGCCCAGGACTAGCGGGGAGGAACACCGGGGAGCTGTTTTTT
cdr3_aa: CASSPGLAGRNTGELFF

d_call: .
clone_size: many
j_call: TRBJ2-5
v_call: TRBV15
cdr3_nt: TGTGCCACCAGCACCTCGAGTACCCAAGAGACCCAGTACTTC
cdr3_aa: CATSTSSTQETQYF

d_call: .
clone_size: many
j_call: TRBJ2-5
v_call: TRBV7-2
cdr3_nt: TGTGCCAGCAGCTTTGTCAGACCCCAAGAGACCCAGTACTTC
cdr3_aa: CASSFVRPQETQYF

d_call: TRBD2
clone_size: many
j_call: TRBJ2-5
v_call: TRBV6-1
cdr3_nt: TGTGCCAGCAGTGGACTAGCGGGCCAAGAGACCCAGTACTTC
cdr3_aa: CASSGLAGQETQYF

d_call: .
clone_size: many
j_call: TRBJ1-1
v_call: TRBV19
cdr3_nt: TGTGCCAGTCTCAGTATAAGGTCGGTGGATGAAGCTTTCTTT
cdr3_aa: CASLSIRSVDEAFF

d_call: TRBD1
clone_size: few
j_call: TRBJ1-1
v_call: TRBV12-3/TRBV12-4
cdr3_nt: TGTGCCAGCAGAATACAGGGGGGAAGAGCTTTCTTT
cdr3_aa: CASRIQGGRAFF